Here is one TCR beta chain with its context. The CDR3 totals 14 residues. CDR1 is LNHNV, CDR2 YYDKDF, per germline (reference sequence). V lost 2 bases and J 4 bases, leaving 10 bases between the germline ends. TCRdb's copy holds only in-frame clones and misses some; the assay was immunoSEQ multiplex PCR. This sample has 25,000 to 35,000 clones; around three quarters occur once, and the top ten carry about 16%. The sample is drawn from a study of T cells in localized non-small cell lung cancer. Sample: peripheral blood, taken before any cancer treatment. This chain joins TRBV15 and TRBJ2-3, with a tentative D call TRBD2 (6 bases). The receptor was derived from a male donor older than 55 with stage III squamous cell lung carcinoma. The CDR3 reads CATSRQTRADTQYF. The CDR3 DNA reads as TGTGCCACCAGCAGACAGACTAGGGCAGATACGCAGTATTTT.